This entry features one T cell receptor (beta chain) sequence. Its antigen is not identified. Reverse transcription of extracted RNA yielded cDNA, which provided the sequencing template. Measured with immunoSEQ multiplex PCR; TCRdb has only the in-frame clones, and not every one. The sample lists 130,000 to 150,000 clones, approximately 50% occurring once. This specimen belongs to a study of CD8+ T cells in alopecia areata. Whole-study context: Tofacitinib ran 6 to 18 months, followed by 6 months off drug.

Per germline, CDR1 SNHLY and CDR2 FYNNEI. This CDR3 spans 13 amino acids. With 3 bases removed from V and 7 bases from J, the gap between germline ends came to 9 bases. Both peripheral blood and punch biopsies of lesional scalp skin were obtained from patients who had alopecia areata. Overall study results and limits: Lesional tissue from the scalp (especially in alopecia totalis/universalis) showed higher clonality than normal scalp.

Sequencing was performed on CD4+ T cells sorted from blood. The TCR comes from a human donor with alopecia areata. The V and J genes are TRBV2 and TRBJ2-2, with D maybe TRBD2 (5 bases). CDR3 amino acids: CASSDRGSGELFF. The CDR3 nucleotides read TGTGCCAGCAGTGACCGGGGTAGCGGGGAGCTGTTTTTT.